The text below deals with one T cell receptor (beta chain). Other DNA variants within this sample encode the same CDR3. The sample originates from a study of shared clonotypes between healthy human individuals. Here immunoSEQ multiplex PCR was the method, and the copy in TCRdb shows in-frame clones only, minus some. The sample gives approximately 2.5 million clones, 93% of which show up once; 0.36% is in the top ten. CDR3 size: 14 residues. V gave up 2 bases and J gave up 2 bases, with 8 bases separating them. Germline-derived CDR1 and CDR2 are SGHRS and YFSETQ. The sequencing input was naive CD4+ T cells from PBMCs. Stated subset: CD45RA+ positively selected. The chain links TRBV5-1 to TRBJ2-1, with a weak D call TRBD1 (6 bases). The receptor was derived from a man in his late teens or twenties in good health. Some clones in this sample may be carry-over from other donors' samples. In DNA, the CDR3 is TGCGCCAGCAGCTTACAGGGCCCCTACAATGAGCAGTTCTTC. Amino acid sequence: CASSLQGPYNEQFF.